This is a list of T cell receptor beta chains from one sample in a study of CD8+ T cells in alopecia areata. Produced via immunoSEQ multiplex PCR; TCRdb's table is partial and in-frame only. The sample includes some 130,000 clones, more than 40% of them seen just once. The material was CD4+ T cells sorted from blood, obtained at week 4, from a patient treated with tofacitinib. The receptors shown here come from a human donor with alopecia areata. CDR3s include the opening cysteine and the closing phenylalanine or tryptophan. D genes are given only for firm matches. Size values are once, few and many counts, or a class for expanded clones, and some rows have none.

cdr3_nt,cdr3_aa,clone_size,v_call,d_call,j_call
TGCAGCGTTGTACAGGGAACTAGCGGGAGCCTATCCTACGAGCAGTACTTC,CSVVQGTSGSLSYEQYF,.,TRBV29-1,TRBD2,TRBJ2-7
TGCATCCTACAGGGCCCCACAGATACGCAGTATTTT,CILQGPTDTQYF,.,TRBV29-1,.,TRBJ2-3
TGCGCCAGCAGCCAGCTACAGAACACCGGGGAGCTGTTTTTT,CASSQLQNTGELFF,.,TRBV4-1,.,TRBJ2-2
TGCGCCAGCAGTCAATCTAGTTGGGACAGCCTCAGCAATCAGCCCCAGCATTTT,CASSQSSWDSLSNQPQHF,few,TRBV23-1,TRBD1,TRBJ1-5
TGTGCCAGCAGCTTGGGGCCAGGGATGAACTATGGCTACACCTTC,CASSLGPGMNYGYTF,.,TRBV7-8,.,TRBJ1-2
TGTGCCAGCAGTTACTCGAATGGGGGGGGAGAGCAGTACTTC,CASSYSNGGGEQYF,.,TRBV6-6,TRBD2,TRBJ2-7
TGTGCCACGAGGGGAGTCGGCTACGAGCAGTACTTC,CATRGVGYEQYF,few,TRBV7-2,.,TRBJ2-7
TGCGCCAGCAGCTTAACGACAGTTTCTGGGGCCAACGTCCTGACTTTC,CASSLTTVSGANVLTF,.,TRBV5-1,.,TRBJ2-6
TGCGCCAGCAGCTCCCGGACGGGACGGATGAACACTGAAGCTTTCTTT,CASSSRTGRMNTEAFF,.,TRBV5-1,.,TRBJ1-1
TGCGCCAGCAGCTTGGAGGCCCGGAACTATGGCTACACCTTC,CASSLEARNYGYTF,.,TRBV5-1,.,TRBJ1-2
TGTGCCAGCAGCTCGGGGTATGATAGCGGGAAGTCCAAGACCCAGTACTTC,CASSSGYDSGKSKTQYF,.,TRBV7-2,TRBD2,TRBJ2-5
TGTGCCAGCATCCTTGCCCCGGACAGGGGAAGAAATGGCTACACCTTC,CASILAPDRGRNGYTF,few,TRBV7-2,TRBD1,TRBJ1-2
TGTGCCAGTAGTATTGCATCAGGAAACACTGAAGCTTTCTTT,CASSIASGNTEAFF,.,TRBV25-1,.,TRBJ1-1
TGTGCCAGCAGCTTAGGAGGGAAGCTAGCCTACGAGCAGTACTTC,CASSLGGKLAYEQYF,few,TRBV7-2,.,TRBJ2-7
TGCGCCAGCAGCCAAAAGAGGCTAGCGGGATCAGAGCTGAATGAGCAGTTCTTC,CASSQKRLAGSELNEQFF,.,TRBV23-1,TRBD2,TRBJ2-1
TGCGCCAGCAGCTCACCCACACTGCCCGAGCAGTACTTC,CASSSPTLPEQYF,.,TRBV5-1,.,TRBJ2-7
TGTGCCTGGAGTGCACTAGCCGGCTATGTTGATGAGCAGTTCTTC,CAWSALAGYVDEQFF,.,TRBV30,.,TRBJ2-1
TGTGCCAGCAGTGAGGGGCAGGGGGCGCTTGGGGGCTACACCTTC,CASSEGQGALGGYTF,few,TRBV25-1,TRBD1,TRBJ1-2
TGCAGCGTTTCAATGGGGACAGATACGCAGTATTTT,CSVSMGTDTQYF,.,TRBV29-1,.,TRBJ2-3
TGTGCCACCCGCCGGGCACAGGGCGACTATGGCTACACCTTC,CATRRAQGDYGYTF,.,TRBV7-6,.,TRBJ1-2
TGTGCCAGCAGTCTCGGGGCATATCAGCCCCAGCATTTT,CASSLGAYQPQHF,few,TRBV6-5,.,TRBJ1-5
TGTGCCAGCAGTTTCCCTCCGACTAATGAAAAACTGTTTTTT,CASSFPPTNEKLFF,.,TRBV6-5,.,TRBJ1-4
TGTGCCAGCTCACCCCAGGGACATACTGGGTACAATGAGCAGTTCTTC,CASSPQGHTGYNEQFF,few,TRBV18,.,TRBJ2-1
TGTGCCAGCAGTTTCCCCGCAACTGAAGCTTTCTTT,CASSFPATEAFF,.,TRBV2,.,TRBJ1-1
TGTGCCTGGAGTGTCATGGGTCTGGGCGGCTACACCTTC,CAWSVMGLGGYTF,.,TRBV30,.,TRBJ1-2
TGTGCCTGGATCCCCGGAGGTCGCTCCTACAATGAGCAGTTCTTC,CAWIPGGRSYNEQFF,.,TRBV30,.,TRBJ2-1
TGCGCCAGCAGCGGGCGCTGGAGGGGGACCGGGGAGCTGTTTTTT,CASSGRWRGTGELFF,.,TRBV5-1,.,TRBJ2-2
TGCAGCGCCCGGCAGGGATTGTACATTCAGTACTTC,CSARQGLYIQYF,.,TRBV29-1,.,TRBJ2-4
TGCGCCAGCAGCTACCCAGGGGGGTCGGATACGCAGTATTTT,CASSYPGGSDTQYF,.,TRBV5-1,.,TRBJ2-3
TGCAGCGTCCAGGGTAGCTATGGCTACACCTTC,CSVQGSYGYTF,.,TRBV29-1,.,TRBJ1-2
TGTGCCAGCTCACGCACGGGTCGAAACTACGAGCAGTACTTC,CASSRTGRNYEQYF,.,TRBV18,.,TRBJ2-7
TGTGCCAGCAGCCAAATTCAGGGGGCGCGCACTGAAGCTTTCTTT,CASSQIQGARTEAFF,.,TRBV7-6,TRBD1,TRBJ1-1
TGTGCCAGCTCCCCCCCGGACCAGGAGGGAAACATTCAGTACTTC,CASSPPDQEGNIQYF,.,TRBV18,.,TRBJ2-4
TGCAGCGTCGACCTTCGACAGGGGGGCTACACCTTC,CSVDLRQGGYTF,few,TRBV29-1,TRBD1,TRBJ1-2
TGCGCCAGCAGCCTTACAGCGGGGGGGCGGAATGAGCAGTTCTTC,CASSLTAGGRNEQFF,.,TRBV5-1,TRBD2,TRBJ2-1
TGCAGCGTTGATGGAGGGGTGGGCAAAAACATTCAGTACTTC,CSVDGGVGKNIQYF,.,TRBV29-1,.,TRBJ2-4
TGCAGCGGGGGCTCGGAAACTGAAGCTTTCTTT,CSGGSETEAFF,.,TRBV29-1,.,TRBJ1-1